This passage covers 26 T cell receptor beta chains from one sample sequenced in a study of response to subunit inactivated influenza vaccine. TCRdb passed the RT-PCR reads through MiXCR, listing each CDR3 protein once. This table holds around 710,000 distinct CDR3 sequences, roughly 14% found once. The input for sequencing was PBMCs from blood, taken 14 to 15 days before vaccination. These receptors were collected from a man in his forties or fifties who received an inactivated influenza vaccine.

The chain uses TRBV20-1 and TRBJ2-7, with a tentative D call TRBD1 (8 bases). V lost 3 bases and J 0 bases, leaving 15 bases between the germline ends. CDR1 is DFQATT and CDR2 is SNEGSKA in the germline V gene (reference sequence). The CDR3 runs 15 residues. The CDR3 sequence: CSARGGTGFSYEQYF. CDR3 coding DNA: TGCAGTGCTAGGGGGGGGACAGGTTTCTCCTACGAGCAGTACTTC.

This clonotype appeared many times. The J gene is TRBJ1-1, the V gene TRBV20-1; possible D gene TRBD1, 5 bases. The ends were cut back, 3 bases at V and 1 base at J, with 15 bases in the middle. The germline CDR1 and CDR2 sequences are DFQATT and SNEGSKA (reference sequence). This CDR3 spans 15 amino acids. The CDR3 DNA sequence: TGCAGTGCTAGGGACTTTAGCAGGGCGAACACTGAAGCTTTCTTT. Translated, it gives CSARDFSRANTEAFF.

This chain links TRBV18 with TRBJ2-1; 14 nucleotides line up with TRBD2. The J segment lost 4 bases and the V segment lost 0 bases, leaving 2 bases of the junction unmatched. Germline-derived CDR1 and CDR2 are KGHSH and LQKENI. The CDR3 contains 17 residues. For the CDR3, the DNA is TGTGCCAGCTCACCACCGGGACTAGCGGGAGCTTACAATGAGCAGTTCTTC. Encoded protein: CASSPPGLAGAYNEQFF.

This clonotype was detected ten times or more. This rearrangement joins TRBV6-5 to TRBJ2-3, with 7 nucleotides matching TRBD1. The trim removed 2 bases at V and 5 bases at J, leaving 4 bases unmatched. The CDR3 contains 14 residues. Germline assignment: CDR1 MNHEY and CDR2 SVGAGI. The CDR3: CASSYGDRRDTQYF. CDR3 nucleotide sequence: TGTGCCAGCAGTTACGGGGACAGAAGAGATACGCAGTATTTT.

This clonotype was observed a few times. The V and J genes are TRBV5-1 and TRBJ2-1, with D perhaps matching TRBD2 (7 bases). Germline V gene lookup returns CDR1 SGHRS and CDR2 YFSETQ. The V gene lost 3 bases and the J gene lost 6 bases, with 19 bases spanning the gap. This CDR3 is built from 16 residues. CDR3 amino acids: CASSWGTGGRGNEQFF. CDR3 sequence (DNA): TGCGCCAGCAGCTGGGGAACGGGGGGCCGGGGCAATGAGCAGTTCTTC.

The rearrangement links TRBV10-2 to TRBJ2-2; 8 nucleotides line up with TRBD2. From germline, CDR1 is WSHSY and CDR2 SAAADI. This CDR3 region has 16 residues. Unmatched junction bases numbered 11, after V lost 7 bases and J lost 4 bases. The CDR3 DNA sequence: TGCGCCAGCACGGACGTAGGGCGGGAGGTCACCGGGGAGCTGTTTTTT. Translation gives CASTDVGREVTGELFF.

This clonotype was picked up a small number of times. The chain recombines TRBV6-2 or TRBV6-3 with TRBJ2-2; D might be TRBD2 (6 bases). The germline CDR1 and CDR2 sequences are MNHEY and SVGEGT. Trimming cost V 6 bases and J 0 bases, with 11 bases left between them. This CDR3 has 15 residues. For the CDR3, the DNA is TGTGCCAGCAGGCTAGCGCCTGCGAACACCGGGGAGCTGTTTTTT. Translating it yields CASRLAPANTGELFF.

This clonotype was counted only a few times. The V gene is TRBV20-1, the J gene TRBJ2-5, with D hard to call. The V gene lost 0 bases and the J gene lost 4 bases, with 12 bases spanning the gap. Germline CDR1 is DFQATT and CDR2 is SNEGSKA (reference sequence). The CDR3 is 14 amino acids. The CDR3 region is CSARERRVVETQYF. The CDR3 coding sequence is TGCAGTGCTAGAGAGAGACGGGTGGTAGAGACCCAGTACTTC.

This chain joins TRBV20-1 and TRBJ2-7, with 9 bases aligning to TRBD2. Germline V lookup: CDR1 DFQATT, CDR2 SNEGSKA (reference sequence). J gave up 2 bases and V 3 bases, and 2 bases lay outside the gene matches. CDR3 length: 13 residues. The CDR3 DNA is TGCAGTGCTAGCCTAGCGGGGACCTACGAGCAGTACTTC. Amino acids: CSASLAGTYEQYF.

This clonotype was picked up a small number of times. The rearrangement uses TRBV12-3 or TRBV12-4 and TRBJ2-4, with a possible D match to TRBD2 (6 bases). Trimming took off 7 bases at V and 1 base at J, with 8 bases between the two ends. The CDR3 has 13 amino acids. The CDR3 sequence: CASNSGAKNIQYF. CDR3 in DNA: TGTGCCAGCAATAGCGGTGCCAAAAACATTCAGTACTTC.

The CDR3 DNA is TGTGCCAGCAGTTGGAGCAGGGGGCAACACAACACCGGGGAGCTGTTTTTT. Protein product: CASSWSRGQHNTGELFF. This chain connects TRBV27 to TRBJ2-2, with TRBD1 matching 8 bases. The CDR3 is 17 residues long. Germline CDR1 and CDR2: MNHEY and SMNVEV (reference sequence). With V trimmed by 4 bases and J by 2 bases, 9 bases remained unmatched.

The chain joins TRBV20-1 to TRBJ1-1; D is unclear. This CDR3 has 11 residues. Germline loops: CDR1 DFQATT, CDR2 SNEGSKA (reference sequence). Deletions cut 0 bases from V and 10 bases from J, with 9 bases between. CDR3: CSARDGLGAFF. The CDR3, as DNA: TGCAGTGCTAGAGATGGGCTCGGAGCTTTCTTT.

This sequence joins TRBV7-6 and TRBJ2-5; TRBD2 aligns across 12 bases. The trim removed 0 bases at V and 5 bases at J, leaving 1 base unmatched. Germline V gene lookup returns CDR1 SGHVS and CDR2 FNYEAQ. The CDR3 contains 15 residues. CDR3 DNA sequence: TGTGCCAGCAGCTTAGCTGGACTAGCGGGGGAGACCCAGTACTTC. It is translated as CASSLAGLAGETQYF.

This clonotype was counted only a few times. The CDR3 loop is CASSVVARQGDGTEAFF. In DNA form, the CDR3 reads TGTGCCAGCAGCGTAGTAGCCCGACAGGGGGACGGGACTGAAGCTTTCTTT. The chain joins TRBV9 to TRBJ1-1; TRBD1 agrees at 9 bases. Germline CDR1 and CDR2: SGDLS and YYNGEE. The CDR3 has 17 amino acids. V lost 0 bases to trimming and J lost 5 bases; unmatched junction nucleotides: 11. Drawing the rest from reference TRBV9 and TRBJ1-1, the complete variable domain is DSGVTQTPKHLITATGQRVTLRCSPRSGDLSVYWYQQSLDQGLQFLIQYYNGEERAKGNILERFSAQQFPDLHSELNLSSLELGDSALYFCASSVVARQGDGTEAFFGQGTRLTVV.

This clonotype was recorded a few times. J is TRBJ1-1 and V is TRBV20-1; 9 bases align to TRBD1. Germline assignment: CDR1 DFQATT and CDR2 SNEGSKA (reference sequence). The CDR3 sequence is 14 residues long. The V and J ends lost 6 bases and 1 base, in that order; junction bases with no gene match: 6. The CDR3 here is CSAPRTGANTEAFF. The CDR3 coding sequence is TGCAGTGCCCCTAGGACAGGGGCGAACACTGAAGCTTTCTTT.

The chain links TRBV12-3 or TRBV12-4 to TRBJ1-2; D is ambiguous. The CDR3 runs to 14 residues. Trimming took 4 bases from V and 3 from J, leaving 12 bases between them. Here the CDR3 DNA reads TGTGCCAGCAGTTCCGTGACCGTTGACTATGGCTACACCTTC. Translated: CASSSVTVDYGYTF.

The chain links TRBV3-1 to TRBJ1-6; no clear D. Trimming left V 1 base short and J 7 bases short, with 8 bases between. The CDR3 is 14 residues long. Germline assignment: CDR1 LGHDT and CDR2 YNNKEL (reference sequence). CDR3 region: CASSQVDRNSPLHF. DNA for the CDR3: TGTGCCAGCAGCCAAGTCGATCGGAATTCACCCCTCCACTTT.

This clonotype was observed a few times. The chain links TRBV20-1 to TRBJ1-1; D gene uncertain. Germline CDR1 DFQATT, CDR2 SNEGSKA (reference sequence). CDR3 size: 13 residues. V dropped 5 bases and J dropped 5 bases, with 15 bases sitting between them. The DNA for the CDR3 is TGCAGTGCTCCGGACCCATTTTTTACTGAAGCTTTCTTT. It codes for CSAPDPFFTEAFF.

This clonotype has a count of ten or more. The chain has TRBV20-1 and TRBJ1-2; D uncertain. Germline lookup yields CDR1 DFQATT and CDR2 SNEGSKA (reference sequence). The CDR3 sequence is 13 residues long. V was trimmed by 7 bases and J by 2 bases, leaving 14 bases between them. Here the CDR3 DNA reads TGCAGTGTATTATTTATGGGGAACTATGGCTACACCTTC. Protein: CSVLFMGNYGYTF.

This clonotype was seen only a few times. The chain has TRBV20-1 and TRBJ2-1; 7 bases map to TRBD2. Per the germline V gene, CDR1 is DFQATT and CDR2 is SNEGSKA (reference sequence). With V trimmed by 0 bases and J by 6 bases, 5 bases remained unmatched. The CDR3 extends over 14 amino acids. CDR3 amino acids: CSAREKGGGNEQFF. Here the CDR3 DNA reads TGCAGTGCTAGAGAAAAAGGCGGGGGCAATGAGCAGTTCTTC.

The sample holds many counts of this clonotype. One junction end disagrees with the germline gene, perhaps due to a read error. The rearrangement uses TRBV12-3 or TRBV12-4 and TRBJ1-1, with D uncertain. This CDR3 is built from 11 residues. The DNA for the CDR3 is TGCGCCAGCAGCTTGGCGGGTGAAGCTTTCTTT. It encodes CASSLAGEAFF.

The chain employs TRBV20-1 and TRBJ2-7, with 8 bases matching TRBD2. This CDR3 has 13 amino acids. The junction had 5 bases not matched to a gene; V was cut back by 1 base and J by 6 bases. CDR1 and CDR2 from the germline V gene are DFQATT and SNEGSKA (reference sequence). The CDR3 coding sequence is TGCAGTGCTAGAGCCGCGACTAGCGCCGAGCAGTACTTC. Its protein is CSARAATSAEQYF.

Written as DNA, the CDR3 is TGCAGTGCTAGCAGTAGCGGGAGGGCCTACGAGCAGTACTTC. Encoded protein: CSASSSGRAYEQYF. V gene TRBV20-1 combines with J gene TRBJ2-7, with TRBD2 matching 11 bases. Germline V gives CDR1 DFQATT, CDR2 SNEGSKA (reference sequence). This CDR3 region has 14 residues. The V segment lost 3 bases and the J segment 2 bases; nucleotides outside the gene matches: 3.

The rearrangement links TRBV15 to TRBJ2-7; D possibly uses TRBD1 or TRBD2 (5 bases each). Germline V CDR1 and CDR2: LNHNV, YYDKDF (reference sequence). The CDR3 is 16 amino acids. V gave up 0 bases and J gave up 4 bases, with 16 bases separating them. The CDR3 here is CATSRDFGTEFYEQYF. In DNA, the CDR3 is TGTGCCACCAGCAGAGATTTCGGGACGGAGTTTTACGAGCAGTACTTC.

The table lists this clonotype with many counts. The chain's CDR3 is CASSLGEDRGQPQHF. The CDR3 DNA sequence: TGCGCCAGCAGCTTGGGGGAGGACAGGGGACAGCCCCAGCATTTT. The V and J genes are TRBV5-1 and TRBJ1-5, with 9 bases fitting TRBD1. This CDR3 is built from 15 residues. The germline CDR1 and CDR2 sequences are SGHRS and YFSETQ. V lost 0 bases to trimming and J lost 7 bases; unmatched junction nucleotides: 5.

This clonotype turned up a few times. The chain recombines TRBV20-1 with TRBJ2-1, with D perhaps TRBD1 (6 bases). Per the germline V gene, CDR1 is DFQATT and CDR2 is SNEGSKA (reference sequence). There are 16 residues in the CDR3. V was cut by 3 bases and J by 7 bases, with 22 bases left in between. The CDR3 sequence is CSASVGWGRMNNEQFF. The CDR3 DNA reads TGCAGTGCTAGTGTTGGTTGGGGGCGAATGAATAATGAGCAGTTCTTC.